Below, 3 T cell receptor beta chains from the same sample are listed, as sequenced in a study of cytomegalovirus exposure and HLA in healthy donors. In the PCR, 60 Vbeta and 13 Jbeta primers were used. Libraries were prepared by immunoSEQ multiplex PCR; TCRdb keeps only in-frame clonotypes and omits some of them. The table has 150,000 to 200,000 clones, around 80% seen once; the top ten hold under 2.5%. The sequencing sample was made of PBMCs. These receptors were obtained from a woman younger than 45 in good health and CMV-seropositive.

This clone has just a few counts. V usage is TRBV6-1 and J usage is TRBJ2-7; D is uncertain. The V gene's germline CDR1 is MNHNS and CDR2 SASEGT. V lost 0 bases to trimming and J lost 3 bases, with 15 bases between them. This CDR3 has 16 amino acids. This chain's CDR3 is CASSEAYSAGLYEQYF. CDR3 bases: TGTGCCAGCAGTGAAGCGTATTCGGCAGGCCTCTACGAGCAGTACTTC.

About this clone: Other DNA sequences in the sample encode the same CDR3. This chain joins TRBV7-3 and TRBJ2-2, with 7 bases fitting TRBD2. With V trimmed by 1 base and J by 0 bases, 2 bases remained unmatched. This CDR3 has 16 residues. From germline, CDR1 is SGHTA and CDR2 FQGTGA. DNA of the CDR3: TGTGCCAGCAGCTTAAGGGGGGGGTCGAACACCGGGGAGCTGTTTTTT. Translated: CASSLRGGSNTGELFF.

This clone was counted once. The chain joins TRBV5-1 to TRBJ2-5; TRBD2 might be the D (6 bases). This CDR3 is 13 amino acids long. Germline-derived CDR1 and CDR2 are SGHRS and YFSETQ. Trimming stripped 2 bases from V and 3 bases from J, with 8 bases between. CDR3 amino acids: CASSFPGEETQYF. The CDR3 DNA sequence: TGCGCCAGCAGCTTTCCGGGGGAAGAGACCCAGTACTTC.